The next 7 T cell receptor beta chains were all read from a single sample in a study of long-term antiretroviral therapy in people with HIV. A v3.0 immunoSEQ assay was performed at survey level. Clones were read by immunoSEQ multiplex PCR, and TCRdb kept only the in-frame ones, dropping some. The table includes tens of thousands of clones, approximately 85% detected once. The specimen was unsorted PBMCs, collected 0.3 years after starting antiretroviral therapy. The receptors were sampled from a man between 18 and 29 years old with HIV.

This chain links TRBV27 with TRBJ1-2; 8 bases fit TRBD1. Germline-derived CDR1 and CDR2 are MNHEY and SMNVEV (reference sequence). J gave up 6 bases and V 0 bases, and 9 bases lay outside the gene matches. This CDR3 is 16 amino acids long. The CDR3 bases are TGTGCCAGCAGTTTATCGATCCCTGACAGGGGAGATGGCTACACCTTC. Its protein product is CASSLSIPDRGDGYTF.

The chain employs TRBV5-6 and TRBJ2-3; D is uncertain. The V gene lost 2 bases and the J gene lost 6 bases, with 7 bases spanning the gap. The CDR3 is 12 amino acids. Germline CDR1 is SGHDT and CDR2 is YYEEEE. This chain's CDR3 is CASSFGLDTQYF. In DNA form, the CDR3 reads TGTGCCAGCAGCTTTGGTCTGGATACGCAGTATTTT.

V usage is TRBV13 and J usage is TRBJ2-5; D may be TRBD2 (5 bases). The assigned J gene may be wrong: the sequence end matches TRBJ2-7 better. The germline V gene encodes CDR1 PRHDT and CDR2 FYEKMQ (reference sequence). The CDR3 spans 13 residues. CDR3 DNA sequence: TGTGCCAGCAGCAGTGGGTTGGAGGACGAGCAGTACTTC. Translated: CASSSGLEDEQYF.

This clone occurred a few times. This chain uses TRBV28 with TRBJ1-5; 10 bases agree with TRBD1. CDR1 is MDHEN and CDR2 is SYDVKM in the germline V gene. The CDR3 spans 13 residues. The ends lost 5 bases at V and 8 bases at J; junction bases unmatched: 3. CDR3: CASSVGQGKPQHF. The CDR3, as DNA: TGTGCCAGCAGTGTGGGACAGGGGAAGCCCCAGCATTTT.

This clone was recorded a few times. V is TRBV7-9 and J is TRBJ1-5; D might be TRBD1 (5 bases). This CDR3 has 14 residues. V lost 3 bases and J 7 bases, leaving 13 bases between the germline ends. Germline CDR1 is SEHNR and CDR2 is FQNEAQ (reference sequence). The CDR3 is CASSLDIVGQPQHF. Written as DNA, the CDR3 is TGTGCCAGCAGCTTGGACATAGTCGGCCAGCCCCAGCATTTT. The variable domain in full, completed from reference TRBV7-9 and TRBJ1-5, reads DTGVSQNPRHKITKRGQNVTFRCDPISEHNRLYWYRQTLGQGPEFLTYFQNEAQLEKSRLLSDRFSAERPKGSFSTLEIQRTEQGDSAMYLCASSLDIVGQPQHFGDGTRLSIL.

The chain employs TRBV19 and TRBJ2-3; maybe TRBD2 (5 bases). Germline loops: CDR1 LNHDA, CDR2 SQIVND (reference sequence). The CDR3 has 14 residues. V was cut by 0 bases and J by 15 bases, with 19 bases left in between. The CDR3 loop reads CASSIDGKRPGRYF. The CDR3 DNA sequence: TGTGCCAGTAGTATAGATGGGAAGCGGCCCGGTAGATATTTT.

The rearrangement uses TRBV2 and TRBJ2-7; D uncertain. This CDR3 has 12 residues. Trimming shortened V by 8 bases and J by 5 bases, and 13 bases separated the two germline ends. Germline V CDR1 and CDR2: SNHLY, FYNNEI. The CDR3 DNA follows: TGTGCCAGCCTCGAGGTTCCCCACGAGCAGTACTTC. Translation: CASLEVPHEQYF. The full variable domain, completed using reference TRBV2 and TRBJ2-7, is EPEVTQTPSHQVTQMGQEVILRCVPISNHLYFYWYRQILGQKVEFLVSFYNNEISEKSEIFDDQFSVERPDGSNFTLKIRSTKLEDSAMYFCASLEVPHEQYFGPGTRLTVT.